This T cell receptor (beta chain) appears in the sequencing data of a study of blood T cell repertoires in COVID-19. The germline CDR1 and CDR2 sequences are LNHDA and SQIVND (reference sequence). Trimming took 4 bases from V and 4 from J; bases not matched to a gene: 5. This CDR3 region has 14 residues. Source study methods: Estimated nucleated cell counts came from reference gene primer amplification. Repertoires were generated with immunoSEQ multiplex PCR, while TCRdb's copy carries only in-frame clones and drops some. That table supplies the V and J calls and clone size; D and trimming were determined from the DNA. The profile shows about 220,000 clones, roughly 85% of them singletons. In its sample, this clone was seen once.

The sequenced sample consisted of peripheral blood. V usage is TRBV19 and J usage is TRBJ1-1; 8 nucleotides match TRBD1. This clonotype originated in a woman in her seventies with COVID-19, enrolled during active disease. The CDR3 DNA follows: TGTGCCAGTAGTACACAGGGGGACGGCACTGAAGCTTTCTTT. This translates into CASSTQGDGTEAFF.